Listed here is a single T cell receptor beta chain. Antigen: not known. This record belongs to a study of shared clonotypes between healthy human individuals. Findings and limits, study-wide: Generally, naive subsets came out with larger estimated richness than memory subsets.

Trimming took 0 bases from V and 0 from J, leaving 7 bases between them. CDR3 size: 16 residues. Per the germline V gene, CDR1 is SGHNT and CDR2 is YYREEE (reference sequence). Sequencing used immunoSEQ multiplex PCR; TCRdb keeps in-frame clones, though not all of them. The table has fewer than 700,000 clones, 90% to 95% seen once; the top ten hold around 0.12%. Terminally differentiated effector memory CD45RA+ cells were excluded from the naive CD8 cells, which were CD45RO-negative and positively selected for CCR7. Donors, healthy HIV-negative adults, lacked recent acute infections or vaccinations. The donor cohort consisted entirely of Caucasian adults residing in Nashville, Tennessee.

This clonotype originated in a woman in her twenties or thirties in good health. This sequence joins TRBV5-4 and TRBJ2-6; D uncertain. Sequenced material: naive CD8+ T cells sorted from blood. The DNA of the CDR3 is TGTGCCAGCAGCTTGGATTCGGTCTCTGGGGCCAACGTCCTGACTTTC. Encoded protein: CASSLDSVSGANVLTF. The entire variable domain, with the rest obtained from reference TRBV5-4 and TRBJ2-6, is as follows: ETGVTQSPTHLIKTRGQQVTLRCSSQSGHNTVSWYQQALGQGPQFIFQYYREEENGRGNFPPRFSGLQFPNYSSELNVNALELDDSALYLCASSLDSVSGANVLTFGAGSRLTVL.